One sample yielded the 19 T cell receptor beta chains listed below, sequenced in a study of blood T cell repertoires in COVID-19. Sequencing used immunoSEQ multiplex PCR; TCRdb keeps in-frame clones, though not all of them. This sample has a few hundred thousand clones, with around 85% found just once. Sequences were obtained from PBMCs or T cells enriched from blood (not recorded which). These receptors all stem from a woman aged 50 to 60 who had recovered from COVID-19.

The chain carries TRBV7-9 and TRBJ2-7, with 10 nucleotides matching TRBD2. The J segment lost 5 bases and the V segment lost 5 bases, leaving 12 bases of the junction unmatched. The germline V gene encodes CDR1 SEHNR and CDR2 FQNEAQ (reference sequence). This CDR3 contains 16 residues. CDR3 region: CASSPGGAGGPNEQYF. The CDR3, as DNA: TGTGCCAGCAGCCCGGGAGGAGCGGGAGGGCCCAACGAGCAGTACTTC. Using reference TRBV7-9 and TRBJ2-7 for the parts outside the CDR3, the full variable domain is DTGVSQNPRHKITKRGQNVTFRCDPISEHNRLYWYRQTLGQGPEFLTYFQNEAQLEKSRLLSDRFSAERPKGSFSTLEIQRTEQGDSAMYLCASSPGGAGGPNEQYFGPGTRLTVT.

The chain combines TRBV27 with TRBJ1-5; D is possibly TRBD1 (5 bases). Germline V gene lookup returns CDR1 MNHEY and CDR2 SMNVEV (reference sequence). The CDR3 has 14 amino acids. Trimming stripped 6 bases from V and 3 bases from J, with 12 bases between. The CDR3: CASSGGGLNQPQHF. The DNA for the CDR3 is TGTGCCAGCAGCGGGGGAGGGCTCAATCAGCCCCAGCATTTT.

The V and J genes are TRBV28 and TRBJ1-1; the D gene is possibly TRBD1 (5 bases). Germline CDR1 is MDHEN and CDR2 is SYDVKM. This CDR3 is 13 amino acids long. The V end lost 7 bases, the J end lost 3 bases, and 12 bases lay between the germline ends. The chain's CDR3 is CASNGGWDTEAFF. The CDR3 region has the DNA TGTGCCAGCAACGGGGGTTGGGACACTGAAGCTTTCTTT.

The rearrangement links TRBV6-6 to TRBJ1-4; no definite D call. CDR1 and CDR2 (germline): MNHNY, SVGAGI (reference sequence). V was pared by 6 bases and J by 3 bases, with 14 bases between. CDR3 length: 15 residues. The CDR3 region has the DNA TGTGCCAGCAGCGCCACGGGCGGGTCTAATGAAAAACTGTTTTTT. It is translated as CASSATGGSNEKLFF.

The genes are TRBV6-5 and TRBJ1-2; TRBD1 matches at 8 bases. The CDR3 is 13 amino acids. The germline V gene encodes CDR1 MNHEY and CDR2 SVGAGI. V shed 6 bases, J shed 3 bases, and the junction held 3 bases outside the gene matches. CDR3 protein: CASRTTGDYGYTF. As DNA, the CDR3 is TGTGCCAGCAGAACGACAGGGGACTATGGCTACACCTTC.

This chain connects TRBV28 to TRBJ1-4; D is undetermined. The V end lost 6 bases, the J end lost 11 bases, and 19 bases lay between the germline ends. This CDR3 region has 14 residues. Germline values: CDR1 MDHEN, CDR2 SYDVKM. The CDR3 is CASRPARVGLKLFF. CDR3 in DNA: TGTGCCAGCAGACCAGCCCGGGTAGGATTGAAACTGTTTTTT. The complete variable domain, with remaining parts taken from reference TRBV28 and TRBJ1-4, reads DVKVTQSSRYLVKRTGEKVFLECVQDMDHENMFWYRQDPGLGLRLIYFSYDVKMKEKGDIPEGYSVSREKKERFSLILESASTNQTSMYLCASRPARVGLKLFFGSGTQLSVL.

V is TRBV12-3 or TRBV12-4 and J is TRBJ2-3; D ambiguous. With 6 bases removed from V and 6 bases from J, the gap between germline ends came to 10 bases. The CDR3 is made up of 12 amino acids. The CDR3: CASSRSPDTQYF. DNA for the CDR3: TGTGCCAGCAGCCGAAGCCCCGATACGCAGTATTTT.

The chain is built from TRBV7-3 and TRBJ1-2; 9 positions agree with TRBD1. Germline lookup yields CDR1 SGHTA and CDR2 FQGTGA. V shed 4 bases and J 2 bases; nucleotides not matched to a gene: 11. This CDR3 has 17 residues. CDR3 loop: CASSSTAGQGTNYGYTF. CDR3 bases: TGTGCCAGCAGCTCCACGGCGGGACAGGGTACAAACTATGGCTACACCTTC.

This sequence joins TRBV7-9 and TRBJ1-2; 7 bases agree with TRBD1. This CDR3 is 15 amino acids long. V trimming: 5 bases; J trimming: 0 bases; junction bases outside the gene matches: 6. Germline CDR1 is SEHNR and CDR2 is FQNEAQ (reference sequence). CDR3 coding DNA: TGTGCCAGCAGCCCCCGGGACAGCTCTAACTATGGCTACACCTTC. Its protein is CASSPRDSSNYGYTF.

The chain employs TRBV9 and TRBJ1-4, with D hard to call. Germline V gene lookup returns CDR1 SGDLS and CDR2 YYNGEE. This CDR3 is 14 amino acids long. The V end lost 1 base, the J end lost 4 bases, and 8 bases lay between the germline ends. The CDR3 is CASSVNQYNEKLFF. CDR3 nucleotide sequence: TGTGCCAGCAGCGTAAACCAGTATAATGAAAAACTGTTTTTT.

The chain has TRBV11-2 and TRBJ2-3; possibly TRBD2 for D (7 bases). The CDR3 has 11 residues. Per the germline V gene, CDR1 is SGHAT and CDR2 is FQNNGV. V was cut by 5 bases and J by 10 bases, with 10 bases left in between. This chain's CDR3 is CASSLGGAQYF. CDR3 coding DNA: TGTGCCAGCAGCCTAGGGGGGGCGCAGTATTTT.

This chain joins TRBV27 and TRBJ2-3; the D gene is possibly TRBD2 (5 bases). CDR1 and CDR2 (germline): MNHEY, SMNVEV (reference sequence). The CDR3 extends over 15 amino acids. V lost 5 bases and J 7 bases, leaving 19 bases between the germline ends. Here the CDR3 DNA reads TGTGCCAGCAGTGACGAAGCCCCTAGGAGGTATACGCAGTATTTT. It is translated as CASSDEAPRRYTQYF.

The chain joins TRBV4-1 to TRBJ1-5, with D hard to call. The V end was cut by 1 base, the J end by 4 bases, with 20 bases between. Germline CDR1 is MGHRA and CDR2 is YSYEKL. The CDR3 sequence is 18 residues long. CDR3 bases: TGCGCCAGCAGCCAAGCTGTCGGGCGGGCCCCTGGAAATCAGCCCCAGCATTTT. It codes for CASSQAVGRAPGNQPQHF.

The genes are TRBV5-4 and TRBJ2-5, with D possibly matching TRBD1 (5 bases). The CDR3 is 14 residues long. Deletions cut 1 base from V and 3 bases from J, with 10 bases between. CDR1 and CDR2 (germline): SGHNT, YYREEE (reference sequence). As DNA, the CDR3 is TGTGCCAGCAGCTTGTACCGCAGGGAAGAGACCCAGTACTTC. Protein sequence: CASSLYRREETQYF. Complete variable domain (other parts from reference TRBV5-4 and TRBJ2-5): ETGVTQSPTHLIKTRGQQVTLRCSSQSGHNTVSWYQQALGQGPQFIFQYYREEENGRGNFPPRFSGLQFPNYSSELNVNALELDDSALYLCASSLYRREETQYFGPGTRLLVL.

The chain recombines TRBV19 with TRBJ2-3; 7 nucleotides agree with TRBD1. Germline V CDR1 and CDR2: LNHDA, SQIVND (reference sequence). J gave up 0 bases and V 5 bases, and 5 bases lay outside the gene matches. The CDR3 runs to 15 residues. As DNA, the CDR3 is TGTGCCAGTAGTTTCGACAGGGCTAGCACAGATACGCAGTATTTT. It translates to CASSFDRASTDTQYF. Combining the CDR3 with reference TRBV19 and TRBJ2-3 gives the whole variable domain DGGITQSPKYLFRKEGQNVTLSCEQNLNHDAMYWYRQDPGQGLRLIYYSQIVNDFQKGDIAEGYSVSREKKESFPLTVTSAQKNPTAFYLCASSFDRASTDTQYFGPGTRLTVL.

This chain connects TRBV5-5 to TRBJ2-4, with D perhaps matching TRBD2 (6 bases). V was clipped by 4 bases and J by 0 bases, with 8 bases between them. The CDR3 contains 14 residues. CDR1 and CDR2 (germline): SGHKS, YYEKEE (reference sequence). CDR3 nucleotide sequence: TGTGCCAGCAGCCCGGGACTAGCCAAAAACATTCAGTACTTC. Its protein is CASSPGLAKNIQYF.

As to this clone: Sequence at one end of the junction differs from germline and may be a read error. The rearrangement uses TRBV30 and TRBJ2-1; 9 bases align to TRBD2. The CDR3 is 12 amino acids. Germline V CDR1 and CDR2: GTSNPN, SVGIG (reference sequence). The CDR3 is CAWSGEAGGGIF. The CDR3 coding sequence is TGTGCCTGGAGTGGAGAAGCGGGGGGAGGGATCTTC.

The genes are TRBV10-1 and TRBJ2-2; D is uncertain. V lost 4 bases and J 5 bases, leaving 8 bases between the germline ends. There are 13 residues in the CDR3. Germline loops: CDR1 WNHNN, CDR2 SYGVQD (reference sequence). CDR3: CASSGIRTGELFF. CDR3 nucleotides: TGCGCCAGCAGTGGAATACGGACCGGGGAGCTGTTTTTT.

The rearrangement links TRBV5-8 to TRBJ2-3; a possible D gene is TRBD1 (6 bases). Germline V gives CDR1 SGHTS, CDR2 YDEGEE. The V gene lost 0 bases and the J gene lost 2 bases, with 7 bases spanning the gap. There are 14 residues in the CDR3. CDR3 nucleotide sequence: TGTGCCAGCAGCTTGGCAGGGGACACAGATACGCAGTATTTT. Its translation: CASSLAGDTDTQYF.